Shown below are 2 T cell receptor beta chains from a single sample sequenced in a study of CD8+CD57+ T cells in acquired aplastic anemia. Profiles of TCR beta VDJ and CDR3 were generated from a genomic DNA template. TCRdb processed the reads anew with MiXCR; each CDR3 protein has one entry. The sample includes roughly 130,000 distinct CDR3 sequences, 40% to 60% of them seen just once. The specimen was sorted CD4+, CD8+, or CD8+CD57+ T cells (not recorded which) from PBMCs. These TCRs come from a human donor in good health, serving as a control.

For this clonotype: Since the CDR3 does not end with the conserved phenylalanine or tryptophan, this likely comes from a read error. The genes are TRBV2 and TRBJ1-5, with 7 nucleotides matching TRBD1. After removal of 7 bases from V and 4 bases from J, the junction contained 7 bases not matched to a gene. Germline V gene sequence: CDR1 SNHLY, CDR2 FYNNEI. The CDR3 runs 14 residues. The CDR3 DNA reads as TGTGCCAGCAACCAACAGGGGAGAAATCAGCCCCAGCATTCT. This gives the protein CASNQQGRNQPQHS.

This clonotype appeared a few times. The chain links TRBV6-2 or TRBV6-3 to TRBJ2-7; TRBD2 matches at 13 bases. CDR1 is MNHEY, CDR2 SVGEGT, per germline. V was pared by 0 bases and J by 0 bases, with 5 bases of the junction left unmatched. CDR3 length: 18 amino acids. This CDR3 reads CASSYSTSGGGFSYEQYF. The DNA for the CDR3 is TGTGCCAGCAGTTACTCAACTAGCGGGGGGGGCTTCTCCTACGAGCAGTACTTC.